This entry describes one T cell receptor (beta chain). This entry is derived from a study of blood T cell repertoires in COVID-19. Study information: T cells, B-cell-depleted T cells, or PBMCs supplied cDNA or gDNA.

Under the authors' procedure: How many nucleated cells were present was estimated from reference gene primer amplification. TCRdb's table, derived via immunoSEQ multiplex PCR, lists solely in-frame clones and lacks some. The V and J calls and clone size are taken from that table; D and trimming were inferred from the DNA. The sample contains fewer than 350,000 clones, under 90% of which appear only once. The CDR3 spans 18 residues. Germline CDR1 is SGHAT and CDR2 is FQNNGV. The V end lost 0 bases, the J end lost 0 bases, and 15 bases lay between the germline ends. Participants, 18 to 89 years old, spanned about 26 US areas.

Sequenced sample: PBMCs or T cells enriched from blood (not recorded which). The TCR sequence derives from a woman aged 40-49 years who had recovered from COVID-19. This chain links TRBV11-2 with TRBJ1-3; D is ambiguous. Written as DNA, the CDR3 is TGTGCCAGCAGCTTAGACGTGCGGGAGAGGAGCTCTGGAAACACCATATATTTT. This gives the protein CASSLDVRERSSGNTIYF.